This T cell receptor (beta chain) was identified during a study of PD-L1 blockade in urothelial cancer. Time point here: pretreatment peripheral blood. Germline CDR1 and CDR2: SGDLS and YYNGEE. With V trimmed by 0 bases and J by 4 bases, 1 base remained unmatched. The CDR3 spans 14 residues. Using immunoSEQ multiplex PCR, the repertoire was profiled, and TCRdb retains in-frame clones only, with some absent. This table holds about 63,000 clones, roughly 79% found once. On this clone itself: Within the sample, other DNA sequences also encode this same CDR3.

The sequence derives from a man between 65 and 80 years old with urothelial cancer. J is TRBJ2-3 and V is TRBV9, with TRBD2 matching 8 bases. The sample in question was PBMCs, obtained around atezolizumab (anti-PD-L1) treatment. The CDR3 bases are TGTGCCAGCAGCGTAGCGGGGGGGTCAGATACGCAGTATTTT. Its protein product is CASSVAGGSDTQYF.